A selection of T cell receptor beta chains follows, all from one sample in a study of blood T cell repertoires in COVID-19. Data came from immunoSEQ multiplex PCR; TCRdb stores just in-frame clones and leaves some out. The top ten clones hold approximately 50% of a sample with around 13,000 clones, approximately 86% of them seen once. The sample comprised peripheral blood. The receptor set was obtained from a man older than 75 with acute or convalescent COVID-19. Both conserved end residues are part of each CDR3. Each record gives: clone size, D gene, CDR3 length, J gene, V gene, CDR3 protein, CDR3 DNA. D genes are given only for firm matches. Part of the rows lack a size; the others show once, few, many or a class for expanded clones.

.,TRBD2,13,TRBJ2-3,TRBV29-1,CSAGLASTDTQYF,TGCAGCGCAGGACTAGCTAGCACAGATACGCAGTATTTT
.,.,14,TRBJ1-6,TRBV2,CASSEVPGNSPLHF,TGTGCCAGCAGTGAAGTCCCAGGGAATTCACCCCTCCACTTT
.,.,13,TRBJ2-5,TRBV5-1,CASSLTVQETQYF,TGCGCCAGCAGCTTGACTGTCCAAGAGACCCAGTACTTC
.,.,14,TRBJ2-7,TRBV7-7,CASSFSSDSHEQYF,TGTGCTAGCAGCTTTTCTAGCGACTCCCACGAGCAGTACTTC
.,.,12,TRBJ1-1,TRBV30,CAWSGQGTRAFF,TGTGCCTGGAGTGGGCAGGGGACGAGAGCTTTCTTT
.,TRBD1,14,TRBJ2-4,TRBV6-2/TRBV6-3,CASSYGGTGDIQYF,TGTGCCAGCAGTTACGGGGGGACAGGAGACATTCAGTACTTC
.,.,15,TRBJ2-3,TRBV20-1,CSASPARGGTDTQYF,TGCAGTGCCAGTCCCGCGCGGGGAGGCACAGATACGCAGTATTTT
.,.,15,TRBJ1-2,TRBV9,CASSVTGQPLYGYTF,TGTGCCAGCAGCGTAACAGGACAACCCCTCTATGGCTACACCTTC
.,.,14,TRBJ2-1,TRBV6-5,CASREDPRAGREIF,TGTGCCAGCAGGGAGGATCCGAGAGCGGGCAGGGAGATCTTC
.,TRBD1,16,TRBJ1-4,TRBV5-5,CASSFTGTATNEKLFF,TGTGCCAGCAGCTTCACCGGGACAGCAACTAATGAAAAACTGTTTTTT
.,TRBD2,14,TRBJ2-4,TRBV10-3,CATSRPLAQDIQYF,TGTGCCACTAGCCGGCCACTAGCGCAGGACATTCAGTACTTC
once,TRBD1,12,TRBJ2-1,TRBV7-9,CASSRQGDEQFF,TGTGCCAGCAGCCGGCAGGGGGATGAGCAGTTCTTC
.,TRBD1,15,TRBJ2-2,TRBV7-6,CASSSRGKNTGELFF,TGTGCCAGCAGCTCCAGGGGGAAGAACACCGGGGAGCTGTTTTTT
.,TRBD1,14,TRBJ1-1,TRBV5-5,CASSLRTGNTEAFF,TGTGCCAGCAGCTTGAGGACAGGGAACACTGAAGCTTTCTTT
.,TRBD1,17,TRBJ1-2,TRBV19,CASRSFGQGVESYGYTF,TGTGCCAGTAGATCATTCGGACAGGGCGTTGAGAGTTATGGCTACACCTTC
once,.,15,TRBJ2-6,TRBV6-2/TRBV6-3,CASSTSHSGANVLTF,TGTGCCAGCAGTACTAGTCACTCTGGGGCCAACGTCCTGACTTTC
.,TRBD1,15,TRBJ1-3,TRBV13,CASSRTGASGNTIYF,TGTGCCAGCAGCCGTACAGGGGCCTCTGGAAACACCATATATTTT
medium-sized,TRBD2,15,TRBJ2-3,TRBV6-5,CASSPLAGGADTQYF,TGTGCCAGCAGTCCCCTAGCGGGAGGGGCAGATACGCAGTATTTT
.,.,13,TRBJ1-1,TRBV9,CASSVGPDIRLFF,TGTGCCAGCAGCGTAGGTCCGGACATAAGGCTTTTCTTT
.,.,14,TRBJ2-7,TRBV5-6,CASTSQVPPYEQYF,TGTGCCAGCACCTCACAGGTTCCCCCCTACGAGCAGTACTTC
.,TRBD1,15,TRBJ2-1,TRBV24-1,CATSDPGQRRNEQFF,TGTGCCACCAGTGACCCGGGACAGAGAAGGAATGAGCAGTTCTTC